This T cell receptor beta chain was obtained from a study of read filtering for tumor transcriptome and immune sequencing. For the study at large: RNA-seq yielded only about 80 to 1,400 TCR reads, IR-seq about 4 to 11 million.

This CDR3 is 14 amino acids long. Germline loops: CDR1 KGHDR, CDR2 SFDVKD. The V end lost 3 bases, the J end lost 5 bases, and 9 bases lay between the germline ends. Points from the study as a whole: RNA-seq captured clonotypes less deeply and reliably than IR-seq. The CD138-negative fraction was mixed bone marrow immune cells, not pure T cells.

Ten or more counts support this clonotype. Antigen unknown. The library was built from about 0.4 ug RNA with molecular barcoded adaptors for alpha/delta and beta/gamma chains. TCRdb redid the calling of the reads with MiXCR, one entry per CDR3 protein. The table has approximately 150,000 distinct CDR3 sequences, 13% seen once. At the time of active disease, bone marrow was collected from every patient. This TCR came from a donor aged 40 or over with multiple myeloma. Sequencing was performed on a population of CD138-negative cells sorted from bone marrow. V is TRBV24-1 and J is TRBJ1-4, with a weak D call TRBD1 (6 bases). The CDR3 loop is CATSDSQGNEKLFF. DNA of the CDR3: TGTGCCACCAGTGATAGTCAGGGGAATGAAAAACTGTTTTTT.